This T cell receptor (delta chain) was identified in a study of gamma-delta chains in newborns, infants, children (dated by TCRdb to about 2019). At the level of the whole study: According to the study title, microbial exposure causes polyclonal expansion of innate gammadelta T cells right after birth. How innate gammadelta T cell populations in human newborns were shaped by microbial exposure immediately after birth was investigated in the study.

The CDR3 has 15 amino acids, counting the end cysteine and phenylalanine. Only the CDR3 portion is preserved as DNA: 45 bases, with reading frame beginning at the first base. Taken from the germline V gene, the CDR1 and CDR2 loops are TSWWSYY and QGS. Trimming at the junction amounts to 1 base on V and 0 bases on J, and the germline ends lie 9 bases apart. This clone has more than one count but fewer than ten. Its specific antigen is unknown. No much larger clonotype is one base removed from it; base qualities were not supplied. The sample was run on an Illumina MiSeq. TCRdb reanalyzed the public reads with the CATT caller, and identical DNA sequences were merged afterwards. The sample table lists roughly 11,000 delta-chain clones, approximately 3.6% of them with a count of one. The top ten hold about 8.1% of the sample.

Recombination linked TRDV1 to TRDJ1, and TRDD3 may be the D gene, going by 6 matching bases. Sequenced input: blood. This TCR was recovered from a child who was a newborn, infant or young child, either healthy, febrile or measles-vaccinated (not recorded which). Here the CDR3 is given as CALGERGTYTDKLIF. The sequenced DNA is TGTGCTCTTGGGGAACGGGGGACTTACACCGATAAACTCATCTTT.